Each of the 16 T cell receptor beta chains below was sequenced from the same sample in a study of blood T cell repertoires in COVID-19. TCRdb's table, derived via immunoSEQ multiplex PCR, lists solely in-frame clones and lacks some. The table records about 310,000 clones, more than 75% of them present only once. The sample consisted of peripheral blood. These receptors originate from a man between 50 and 59 years old with active or convalescent COVID-19.

The rearrangement joins TRBV18 to TRBJ1-1; 7 bases map to TRBD1. The V segment lost 1 base and the J segment 5 bases; nucleotides outside the gene matches: 7. Germline V lookup: CDR1 KGHSH, CDR2 LQKENI. CDR3 length: 15 amino acids. CDR3 nucleotides: TGTGCCAGCTCACCACGGGGGTCAGGGGGGACTGAAGCTTTCTTT. This encodes CASSPRGSGGTEAFF.

The chain carries TRBV10-3 and TRBJ1-2; 7 positions match TRBD1. The CDR3 runs to 14 residues. Germline loops: CDR1 ENHRY, CDR2 SYGVKD. Trimming removed 4 bases from V and 0 bases from J; junction bases left unmatched: 2. As DNA, the CDR3 is TGTGCCATCAGTGGACAGGGATCTAACTATGGCTACACCTTC. Protein product: CAISGQGSNYGYTF.

The chain is built from TRBV19 and TRBJ1-1, with 7 bases identical to TRBD1. Unmatched junction bases numbered 2, after V lost 2 bases and J lost 5 bases. This CDR3 has 13 residues. Germline V gives CDR1 LNHDA, CDR2 SQIVND (reference sequence). CDR3 amino acids: CASSILGQTEAFF. CDR3 DNA: TGTGCCAGTAGTATACTGGGACAGACTGAAGCTTTCTTT.

The J gene is TRBJ2-7, the V gene TRBV7-9; D might be TRBD1 (5 bases). The CDR3 runs to 15 residues. Between the trimmed V and J ends, which lost 5 bases and 2 bases, there was a span of 16 bases. The germline V gene encodes CDR1 SEHNR and CDR2 FQNEAQ (reference sequence). CDR3 bases: TGTGCCAGCAGCCCTCCATTCTCAGGGACCTACGAGCAGTACTTC. Amino acid sequence: CASSPPFSGTYEQYF.

This chain uses TRBV21-1 with TRBJ2-6; the table calls TRBD1, which could not be checked here. TRBV21-1 is an annotated pseudogene. This CDR3 region has 15 residues. In DNA, the CDR3 is TGTGCCAGCAGCGAACAAATCTCTGGGGCCAACGTCCTGACTTTC. Residues: CASSEQISGANVLTF.

The chain links TRBV9 to TRBJ1-1, with no clear D. Germline V gene lookup returns CDR1 SGDLS and CDR2 YYNGEE. V dropped 0 bases and J dropped 1 base, with 10 bases sitting between them. The CDR3 has 15 amino acids. CDR3 coding DNA: TGTGCCAGCAGCGTAGTTGCGGCGGAGAACACTGAAGCTTTCTTT. This gives the protein CASSVVAAENTEAFF.

The rearrangement joins TRBV4-1 to TRBJ1-5; perhaps TRBD1 as D (6 bases). The V end was cut by 3 bases, the J end by 3 bases, with 12 bases between. The CDR3 extends over 15 amino acids. CDR1 MGHRA and CDR2 YSYEKL come from the germline V gene. For the CDR3, the DNA is TGCGCCAGCAGCCAGAGAGAGGGGGTCAATCAGCCCCAGCATTTT. Residues: CASSQREGVNQPQHF.

V and J are TRBV12-3 or TRBV12-4 and TRBJ1-2, with D possibly matching TRBD1 (5 bases). CDR3 size: 12 residues. The ends were cut back, 5 bases at V and 8 bases at J, with 12 bases in the middle. CDR3 protein: CASSILSGGYTF. The CDR3 nucleotides read TGTGCCAGCAGTATACTCTCAGGGGGCTACACCTTC.

This chain connects TRBV19 to TRBJ1-1; no firm D call. CDR3 length equals 13 residues. V lost 4 bases and J lost 3, with 9 bases in between. Germline values: CDR1 LNHDA, CDR2 SQIVND (reference sequence). For the CDR3, the DNA is TGTGCCAGTAGTACCGCGGATGACACTGAAGCTTTCTTT. Residues: CASSTADDTEAFF. Filled out from reference TRBV19 and TRBJ1-1, the complete variable domain reads DGGITQSPKYLFRKEGQNVTLSCEQNLNHDAMYWYRQDPGQGLRLIYYSQIVNDFQKGDIAEGYSVSREKKESFPLTVTSAQKNPTAFYLCASSTADDTEAFFGQGTRLTVV.

V gene TRBV5-1 combines with J gene TRBJ1-1, with TRBD1 identical over 8 bases. V gave up 5 bases and J gave up 2 bases; unmatched junction bases: 8. The CDR3 has 15 amino acids. CDR1 is SGHRS, CDR2 YFSETQ, per germline. CDR3 residues: CASRSTGEDNTEAFF. CDR3 nucleotides: TGCGCCAGCAGGTCGACAGGGGAGGACAACACTGAAGCTTTCTTT.

V is TRBV5-4 and J is TRBJ1-3; D not certain. The CDR3 has 15 amino acids. V was shortened by 0 bases and J by 3 bases, with 10 bases between the two germline ends. Germline-derived CDR1 and CDR2 are SGHNT and YYREEE (reference sequence). CDR3 region: CASSLGPEFGNTIYF. CDR3 nucleotide sequence: TGTGCCAGCAGCTTGGGTCCGGAGTTTGGAAACACCATATATTTT.

This clone has only one observation. V usage is TRBV28 and J usage is TRBJ2-3, with D possibly TRBD2 on 5 matching bases. Germline V lookup: CDR1 MDHEN, CDR2 SYDVKM. The length of the CDR3 is 15 residues. The V end lost 7 bases, the J end lost 0 bases, and 14 bases lay between the germline ends. In DNA form, the CDR3 reads TGTGCCAGCAAGGCCTATGAGGGAAGCACAGATACGCAGTATTTT. It codes for CASKAYEGSTDTQYF.

A single count supports this clone. The V and J genes are TRBV18 and TRBJ1-1; 7 nucleotides match TRBD1. The CDR3 has 16 amino acids. Germline lookup yields CDR1 KGHSH and CDR2 LQKENI. Trimming at V came to 5 bases and at J to 0 bases, leaving 9 bases not matched to a gene. The CDR3 sequence: CASSLGRQGMNTEAFF. DNA for the CDR3: TGTGCCAGCTCATTAGGCCGACAGGGTATGAACACTGAAGCTTTCTTT.

V gene TRBV29-1 combines with J gene TRBJ1-1; TRBD1 aligns across 8 bases. J lost 11 bases, V lost 3 bases, and 8 bases had no gene match. Germline lookup yields CDR1 SQVTM and CDR2 ANQGSEA. The CDR3 is 12 amino acids. This CDR3 reads CSVELTGETAFF. The DNA of the CDR3 is TGCAGCGTTGAGTTGACAGGGGAAACGGCTTTCTTT.

The V call is TRBV12-3 or TRBV12-4, the J call TRBJ1-4; D gene ambiguous. CDR3 length: 13 residues. V dropped 2 bases and J dropped 8 bases, with 9 bases sitting between them. Written as DNA, the CDR3 is TGTGCCAGCAGTTTATGGCAGAACGAAAAACTGTTTTTT. Residues: CASSLWQNEKLFF.

Worth noting for this clone: The sample holds other DNA sequences that translate to the same CDR3. The V gene is TRBV5-1, the J gene TRBJ2-3; 10 nucleotides line up with TRBD2. With V trimmed by 3 bases and J by 1 base, 5 bases remained unmatched. CDR3 size: 16 residues. CDR1 SGHRS and CDR2 YFSETQ come from the germline V gene. The CDR3 DNA is TGCGCCAGCAGCTGGACTAGCGGAGGGGGCACAGATACGCAGTATTTT. It encodes CASSWTSGGGTDTQYF.